One and the same sample provided the 18 T cell receptor beta chains below, sequenced in a study of blood T cells in healthy people across ages. Together with a sample-barcoded 5' primer, a J-beta primer mix was included in a second PCR lasting about 7 to 11 cycles. TCRdb reprocessed the 5' RACE reads via MiXCR and lists one record per CDR3 protein. The profile shows about 680,000 distinct CDR3 sequences, around 45% of them singletons. Sequenced: blood. These receptors were obtained from a woman aged 60-75 years in good health.

The chain employs TRBV12-3 or TRBV12-4 and TRBJ2-4, with D possibly matching TRBD1 (6 bases). V lost 3 bases and J 1 base, leaving 10 bases between the germline ends. This CDR3 is 15 amino acids long. The chain's CDR3 is CASSFLGAAKNIQYF. The CDR3 bases are TGTGCCAGCAGTTTTCTGGGGGCGGCCAAAAACATTCAGTACTTC.

The chain combines TRBV20-1 with TRBJ2-3; the D gene is possibly TRBD2 (6 bases). Per germline, CDR1 DFQATT and CDR2 SNEGSKA (reference sequence). With 5 bases removed from V and 0 bases from J, the gap between germline ends came to 9 bases. The CDR3 has 13 amino acids. CDR3 sequence: CSALEGSTDTQYF. CDR3 coding DNA: TGCAGTGCTTTGGAGGGGAGCACAGATACGCAGTATTTT.

The chain employs TRBV5-5 and TRBJ2-1; possibly TRBD1 or TRBD2 for D (6 bases each). Germline CDR1 and CDR2: SGHKS and YYEKEE (reference sequence). V gave up 0 bases and J gave up 9 bases, with 10 bases separating them. The CDR3 extends over 13 amino acids. CDR3: CASSLGGASEQFF. As DNA, the CDR3 is TGTGCCAGCAGCTTGGGGGGGGCGAGTGAGCAGTTCTTC.

In its sample, this clonotype was seen once. Relative to the germline gene, one junction end is altered; a read error may explain this. The chain carries TRBV12-3 or TRBV12-4 and TRBJ1-6; no clear D. This CDR3 is 15 amino acids long. The CDR3 sequence is CASSLVVSYDSPLHF. CDR3 sequence (DNA): TGTGCCAGCAGTTTGGTGGTATCCTATGATTCACCCCTCCACTTT.

The chain is built from TRBV29-1 and TRBJ2-3, with TRBD2 matching 10 bases. The V gene's germline CDR1 is SQVTM and CDR2 ANQGSEA. Trimming cost V 0 bases and J 13 bases; bases outside gene matches: 28. The CDR3 extends over 20 amino acids. The CDR3 nucleotides are TGCAGCGTTGAAGATGAAGAAGAAGGTCTAGCGGGAGACCCTCGGGCTATCGAGTATTTT. Translation: CSVEDEEEGLAGDPRAIEYF.

Ten or more counts support this clonotype. At one end the junction does not follow the germline gene, possibly because of a read error. The chain has TRBV7-7 and TRBJ2-7; 9 bases are shared with TRBD1. The CDR3 contains 13 residues. Looked up from germline, CDR1 is SSHAT and CDR2 is FNYEAQ (reference sequence). The CDR3, as DNA: TGTGCTAGCAGCGTAGGGACAGGGAGGGAGCAGTACTTC. It encodes CASSVGTGREQYF.

The chain recombines TRBV24-1 with TRBJ1-2; a possible D gene is TRBD1 (5 bases). The germline V and J ends were trimmed by 4 bases and 5 bases, with 13 bases remaining between them. There are 14 residues in the CDR3. Germline V gene lookup returns CDR1 KGHDR and CDR2 SFDVKD. DNA of the CDR3: TGTGCCACCAGTGAGGACGGGGGGACGTATGGCTACACCTTC. This translates into CATSEDGGTYGYTF.

Regarding this clonotype: Its ends do not fully match the called genes, so a read error is possible. This rearrangement joins TRBV5-1 to TRBJ2-5; perhaps TRBD2 as D (5 bases). Near its end, the DNA agrees better with TRBJ2-7, so the J call may be wrong. Germline V gene data show CDR1 as SGHRS and CDR2 as YFSETQ. The CDR3 length is 14 residues. DNA of the CDR3: TGCGCCAGCATCTTGGACCGACGGGGTTACGAGCAGTACTTC. Translating it yields CASILDRRGYEQYF.

The rearrangement joins TRBV2 to TRBJ2-7, with 9 bases lining up with TRBD1. This CDR3 is 15 amino acids long. J was trimmed by 3 bases and V by 8 bases; bases with no gene match: 11. Germline loops: CDR1 SNHLY, CDR2 FYNNEI. CDR3: CASQSRTGAGYEQYF. The CDR3, as DNA: TGTGCCAGCCAATCCCGGACAGGGGCGGGCTACGAGCAGTACTTC. Full variable domain (outside the CDR3, taken from reference TRBV2 and TRBJ2-7): EPEVTQTPSHQVTQMGQEVILRCVPISNHLYFYWYRQILGQKVEFLVSFYNNEISEKSEIFDDQFSVERPDGSNFTLKIRSTKLEDSAMYFCASQSRTGAGYEQYFGPGTRLTVT.

This clonotype was seen only a few times. CDR3 loop: CASSVWTGGTEAFF. DNA for the CDR3: TGTGCCAGCAGTGTTTGGACAGGGGGTACTGAAGCTTTCTTT. V and J are TRBV2 and TRBJ1-1; 10 nucleotides agree with TRBD1. Germline V gives CDR1 SNHLY, CDR2 FYNNEI. After removal of 4 bases from V and 5 bases from J, the junction contained 4 bases not matched to a gene. This CDR3 has 14 amino acids.

V usage is TRBV28 and J usage is TRBJ2-3; 11 bases are shared with TRBD2. Germline loops: CDR1 MDHEN, CDR2 SYDVKM. The CDR3 extends over 16 amino acids. J lost 2 bases, V lost 6 bases, and 7 bases had no gene match. The CDR3 loop is CASSSPTSGNTDTQYF. CDR3 DNA sequence: TGTGCCAGCAGCTCTCCGACTAGCGGGAACACAGATACGCAGTATTTT.

A remark on this clonotype: Just one base apart from a much larger clone, this may be a read error. The rearrangement links TRBV12-3 or TRBV12-4 to TRBJ2-1; D gene unclear. This CDR3 has 17 amino acids. V was pared by 3 bases and J by 6 bases, with 21 bases between. The CDR3 DNA reads TGTGCCAGCAGTTTGCCCCTGATGGCTAGGATGGGCAATGAGCAGTTCTTC. Its protein is CASSLPLMARMGNEQFF.

The chain couples TRBV5-6 to TRBJ2-7, with 9 bases fitting TRBD2. V shed 3 bases, J shed 3 bases, and the junction held 10 bases outside the gene matches. The CDR3 length is 16 residues. CDR1 is SGHDT and CDR2 is YYEEEE in the germline V gene. The CDR3: CASSSGWAGGNYEQYF. In DNA, the CDR3 is TGTGCCAGCAGCTCTGGTTGGGCGGGGGGGAACTACGAGCAGTACTTC.

In this sample, this clonotype turned up a few times. The chain employs TRBV6-6 and TRBJ1-1; D may be TRBD1 (5 bases). There are 14 residues in the CDR3. Looked up from germline, CDR1 is MNHNY and CDR2 is SVGAGI (reference sequence). Trimming stripped 5 bases from V and 4 bases from J, with 14 bases between. The CDR3 protein is CASSILGGVTEAFF. The CDR3 DNA sequence: TGTGCCAGCAGTATCCTGGGGGGGGTCACTGAAGCTTTCTTT.

This clonotype was counted a few times. This chain uses TRBV3-1 with TRBJ2-5; TRBD2 agrees at 9 bases. The CDR3 runs to 15 residues. J gave up 11 bases and V 2 bases, and 12 bases lay outside the gene matches. CDR1 and CDR2 (germline): LGHDT, YNNKEL (reference sequence). CDR3 nucleotides: TGTGCCAGCAGCCAATCTGGCGGGAGGGGGAATGAGCAGTACTTC. This encodes CASSQSGGRGNEQYF.

V usage is TRBV6-5 and J usage is TRBJ1-3; 9 positions agree with TRBD1. The CDR3 extends over 14 amino acids. Germline V gene sequence: CDR1 MNHEY, CDR2 SVGAGI. The junction had 2 bases not matched to a gene; V was cut back by 0 bases and J by 8 bases. CDR3 sequence: CASSYSGQGYTIYF. The CDR3 DNA follows: TGTGCCAGCAGTTACTCCGGACAGGGGTACACCATATATTTT.

The chain has TRBV7-2 and TRBJ1-4, with D perhaps matching TRBD1 (5 bases). V shed 5 bases and J shed 8 bases, with 15 bases lying between them. The CDR3 spans 14 residues. Germline CDR1 SGHTA, CDR2 FQGNSA. The CDR3 bases are TGTGCCAGCAGCCCTTCGGGGGTTTACGAAAAACTGTTTTTT. Its protein is CASSPSGVYEKLFF.

The chain combines TRBV20-1 with TRBJ2-1; D might be TRBD2 (5 bases). The V end lost 6 bases, the J end lost 5 bases, and 8 bases lay between the germline ends. The CDR3 consists of 11 residues. Germline V CDR1 and CDR2: DFQATT, SNEGSKA (reference sequence). CDR3 DNA sequence: TGCAGTGCGTCGGGGAACAATGAGCAGTTCTTC. This gives the protein CSASGNNEQFF.